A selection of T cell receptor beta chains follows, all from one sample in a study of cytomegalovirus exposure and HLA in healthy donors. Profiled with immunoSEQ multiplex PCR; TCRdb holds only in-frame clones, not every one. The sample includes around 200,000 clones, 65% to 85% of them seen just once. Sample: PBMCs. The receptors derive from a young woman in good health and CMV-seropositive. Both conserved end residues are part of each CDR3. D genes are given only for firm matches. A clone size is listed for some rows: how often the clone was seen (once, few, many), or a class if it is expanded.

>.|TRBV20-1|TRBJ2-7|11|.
CSASISYEQYF
TGCAGTGCTAGTATCTCCTACGAGCAGTACTTC
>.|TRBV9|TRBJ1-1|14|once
CASSVGSGRTEAFF
TGTGCCAGCAGCGTAGGATCAGGTCGGACTGAAGCTTTCTTT
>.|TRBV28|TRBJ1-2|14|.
CASTASDSYYGYTF
TGTGCCAGCACCGCCTCGGACAGCTACTATGGCTACACCTTC
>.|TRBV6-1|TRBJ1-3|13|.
CASGRETGNTIYF
TGTGCCAGTGGACGGGAAACTGGAAACACCATATATTTT
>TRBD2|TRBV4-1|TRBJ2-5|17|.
CASSQDPPGGLQETQYF
TGCGCCAGCAGCCAAGACCCCCCCGGGGGACTACAAGAGACCCAGTACTTC
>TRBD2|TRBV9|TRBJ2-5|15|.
CASSVAAGPQETQYF
TGTGCCAGCAGCGTAGCAGCGGGGCCGCAAGAGACCCAGTACTTC
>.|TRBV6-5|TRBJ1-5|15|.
CARHNRADSNQPQHF
TGTGCCCGACACAACAGGGCCGATAGCAATCAGCCCCAGCATTTT
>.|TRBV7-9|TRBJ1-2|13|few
CASSLTGIDGYTF
TGTGCCAGCAGCTTAACAGGGATAGATGGCTACACCTTC
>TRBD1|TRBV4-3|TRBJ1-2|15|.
CASSQENDRAYGYTF
TGCGCCAGCAGCCAAGAAAACGACAGGGCCTATGGCTACACCTTC
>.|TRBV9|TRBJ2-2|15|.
CASSVGGGLLGELFF
TGTGCCAGCAGCGTAGGAGGAGGGCTCCTCGGGGAGCTGTTTTTT
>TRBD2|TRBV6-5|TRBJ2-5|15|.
CASSTGLAGQETQYF
TGTGCCAGCAGTACTGGACTAGCGGGTCAAGAGACCCAGTACTTC
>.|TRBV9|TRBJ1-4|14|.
CASSVGQTNEKLFF
TGTGCCAGCAGCGTAGGTCAGACTAATGAAAAACTGTTTTTT
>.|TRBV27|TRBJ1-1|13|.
CASSPGANTEAFF
TGTGCCAGCAGCCCTGGGGCGAACACTGAAGCTTTCTTT
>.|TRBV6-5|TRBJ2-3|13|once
CASSSGGADTQYF
TGTGCCAGCAGTTCCGGAGGGGCAGATACGCAGTATTTT
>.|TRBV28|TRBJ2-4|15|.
CASTTLDRQEDIQYF
TGTGCCAGCACCACACTCGACCGACAGGAGGACATTCAGTACTTC
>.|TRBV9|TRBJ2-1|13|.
CASGSPVNNEQFF
TGTGCCAGCGGGAGCCCAGTTAACAATGAGCAGTTCTTC
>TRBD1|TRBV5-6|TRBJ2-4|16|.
CASSLGTGVRENIQYF
TGTGCCAGCAGCTTGGGGACAGGTGTGAGGGAAAACATTCAGTACTTC
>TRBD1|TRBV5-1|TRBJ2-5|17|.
CASSFPSRGLRQETQYF
TGCGCCAGCAGCTTTCCTTCCAGGGGGCTGCGCCAAGAGACCCAGTACTTC
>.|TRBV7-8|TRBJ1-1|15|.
CASSSVPVMNTEAFF
TGTGCCAGCAGCTCCGTCCCAGTTATGAACACTGAAGCTTTCTTT
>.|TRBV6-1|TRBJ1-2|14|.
CASSERSEGRRYTF
TGTGCCAGCAGTGAAAGGTCGGAGGGAAGGCGCTACACCTTC
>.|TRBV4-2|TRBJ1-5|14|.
CASSQDEAGQPQHF
TGTGCCAGCAGCCAAGACGAGGCGGGCCAGCCCCAGCATTTT
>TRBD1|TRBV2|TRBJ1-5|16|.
CATSRDRGRGDQPQHF
TGTGCCACCAGTCGGGACAGGGGGCGCGGGGATCAGCCCCAGCATTTT
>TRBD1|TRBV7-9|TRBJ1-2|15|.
CASNPGTGRSSGYTF
TGTGCCAGCAATCCGGGGACAGGGAGGAGTTCTGGCTACACCTTC
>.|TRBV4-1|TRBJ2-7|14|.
CASSQVSGEREQYF
TGCGCCAGCAGCCAAGTGTCAGGGGAGCGCGAGCAGTACTTC
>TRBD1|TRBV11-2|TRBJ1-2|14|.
CASSLDLDRVGYTF
TGTGCCAGCAGCTTAGATTTGGACAGGGTAGGCTACACCTTC
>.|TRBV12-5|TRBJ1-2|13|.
CASGLSGSYGYTF
TGTGCTAGTGGTTTGTCAGGAAGCTATGGCTACACCTTC
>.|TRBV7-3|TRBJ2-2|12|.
CASSRDGGELFF
TGTGCCAGCAGCAGAGATGGCGGGGAGCTGTTTTTT
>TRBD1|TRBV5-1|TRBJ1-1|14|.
CASSSGTGMTEAFF
TGCGCCAGCAGCTCAGGGACAGGAATGACTGAAGCTTTCTTT
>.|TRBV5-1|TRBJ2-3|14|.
CASSWEGGPDTQYF
TGCGCCAGCAGCTGGGAGGGGGGCCCAGATACGCAGTATTTT